The source of this T cell receptor beta chain is a study of cytomegalovirus exposure and HLA in healthy donors (TCRdb year 2017). With respect to the entire study: An earlier analysis of some 600 of the donors reported approximately 300 Gb of sequence data and 117 million unique TCR beta sequences obtained from around 180 million T cells. To predict cytomegalovirus infection status, the study brought together high-throughput TCR immunosequencing, statistical association of individual TCRs with disease status, and machine learning. The study used immunosequencing to profile the T cell repertoires of some 600 subjects and linked those repertoires to cytomegalovirus serostatus. An early release that covered about 600 HLA-typed donors contained about 300 gigabases of sequencing data and about 84 million unique TCR sequences. Roughly 5 DR-DQ haplotypes were handled as single units for association and clustering because linkage in the cohort was strong. HLA typing included class I and class II loci at four-digit resolution. Every repertoire in the discovery cohort had been generated on one and the same sequencing platform. Donor age, sex, ethnicity and CMV serostatus were collected together with the repertoire data. Besides the first cohort of approximately 710 subjects, a separate validation cohort made up of over a hundred different subjects was used. The later analysis used no new phenotypic data to find candidate immune exposures, relying instead on TCR beta sequences and their occurrence across donors. Of the roughly 400 genotyped donors, approximately 80% were placed in the genetic ancestry cluster associated with self-reported Caucasian donors. Across approximately 400 genotyped donors of the cohort, an average of about 250,000 unique TCR beta nucleotide sequences per donor were sequenced, and roughly 18% of those sequences were non-productive. To study patterns of TCR occurrence, a later analysis re-analyzed previously published TCR beta repertoires from 666 donors and added high-resolution HLA genotyping. A later genetic analysis used genome-wide SNP genotypes for about three fifths of the 666 donors, treating that subset as a discovery cohort. The study aimed to test whether cataloging public T cell receptors could reveal signatures of past pathogen exposure. An earlier analysis of roughly 600 of the donors used high-throughput TCR beta sequencing to judge whether each TCR beta V gene segment behaved as functional or pseudogenic. Typing coverage differed by locus: A, B, C, DRB1 and DQB1 were typed in roughly 620-630 donors, DQA1 in about 510, DPA1 in approximately 600, and DPB1 in around 490. Study-wide conclusions, independent of this receptor: A group of highly shared sequence variants was considered likely to be a technical artifact of the sequencing pipeline. A later analysis found that TCR association rates varied across HLA loci, with DRB1 alleles showing the most associated TCRs and HLA-C alleles the fewest. In a later genetic analysis, a missense DCLRE1C variant was associated with V-gene and J-gene trimming of TCR beta chains, and the association was replicated in an independent cohort. It was suggested by the authors that the approach could potentially be generalized to other disease states and immunological phenotypes. Because HLA typing was unavailable for some donors at each locus, only the typed subset was used in association tests. The earlier analysis of some 560 of the donors excluded roughly 16 rarely observed V segments, including chromosome 9 orphons, because counts were too low. At a false discovery rate of 0.05, a later analysis linked 15,000 to 20,000 TCR beta sequences to specific HLA alleles. According to a later analysis, most CMV-associated TCR beta chains appeared to be HLA-restricted, and the HLA associations seemed to be driven largely by CMV exposure. Correlated functional status among segregating V segments might reflect linkage disequilibrium, but an unknown experimental factor could not be ruled out. A further reported finding was that TCR beta sequences accurately predicted the HLA-A and HLA-B alleles for most subjects in the first cohort. A few of the identified cytomegalovirus-associated TCR beta chains were confirmed in vitro to be specific for cytomegalovirus antigens. In a later analysis, several top co-occurrence clusters were reported to appear linked to parvovirus B19, influenza, CMV and Epstein-Barr virus. While some public TCRs were present in many individuals, most TCR sequences turned up only very rarely across donors. When HLA alleles, especially DR and DQ, strongly co-occurred, attributing TCR associations to individual alleles was difficult. Only TCR beta chains were sequenced in this cohort, and the absence of alpha or paired-chain data limited detectable features. The study gave a list of 150 to 200 TCR beta chains associated with cytomegalovirus. The 87-base-pair reads could not distinguish some IMGT-functional V segments, including TRBV6-2 and TRBV6-3, so those segments were excluded. Sequencing depth was assumed to be roughly uniform across donors in the presence/absence analyses, though that assumption may not hold. Compared with the roughly 710-donor mean, donors in an Asian-associated ancestry cluster had fewer N-insertions in productive TCRs, according to a later genetic analysis. In a later analysis, HLA-associated TCR beta chains were found to be more clonally expanded and to have lower generation probabilities than equally common non-associated chains. In both the original and validation cohorts, the classifier was reported to diagnose cytomegalovirus status with high specificity and sensitivity. For the cohort, immune exposure information was limited to CMV serostatus. Broadly in line with IMGT annotations, most TCR beta V segments showed up in productive rearrangements about 87% or about 30% of the time in an earlier analysis of approximately 640 of the donors.

Concerning this clone itself: This clone's antigen is unknown. It has no much larger one-base neighbor in the sample; base qualities were not kept.

The cohort comprised fewer than 700 healthy bone marrow donors. At the time of sampling, all cohort members were nominally healthy, though unrecorded immune exposures were likely present. The donor tested CMV seronegative, placing the donor among the roughly 350 seronegative members of the cohort. A peripheral blood sample was provided by each donor, and peripheral blood mononuclear cells were used for TCR beta sequencing. Genomic DNA was extracted from the blood cell samples with the Qiagen DNeasy Blood Extraction Kit. CDR1 MNHEY and CDR2 SMNVEV were looked up in the germline V gene (reference sequence). CDR3 length: 15 amino acids, cysteine to phenylalanine. The entry retains the CDR3 DNA only, 45 bases that are in frame from base 1. Trimming costs V 5 bases and J 1 base, and their ends lie 12 bases apart. The method behind the library was the immunoSEQ multiplex PCR assay. For the multiplex PCR, a mixture combining 60 forward primers for TCR Vbeta segments and 13 reverse primers for TCR Jbeta segments was used. A multiplex PCR assay on genomic DNA amplified the CDR3 region of rearranged TCR beta genes. Amplified TCR beta libraries were sequenced as 87-base-pair reads on the Illumina HiSeq System. As for the original processing: A later analysis tallied approximately 87 million unique TCR beta chains across the 650 to 750 repertoires, and about 10 million of those chains were shared by two or more donors. Raw reads were error-corrected and collapsed into unique sequences with a nearest-neighbor algorithm that merged closely related sequences to remove PCR and sequencing errors. To assign V, D and J gene segments, CDR3 sequences were aligned to IMGT reference sequences. For a sequence to be retained, a match of at least six nucleotides to both a V gene segment and a J gene segment was required. Rearrangements were classified as productive when the CDR3 lacked stop codons and remained in frame with V and J, and all other rearrangements were classified as non-productive. Following IMGT convention, CDR3 was defined as the stretch from the second conserved V-encoded cysteine to the conserved J-encoded phenylalanine. Sequences without an unambiguous match to a single V gene segment were excluded from the earlier analysis of about 640 of the donors. In an earlier analysis of approximately 590 of the donors, a V segment was called functional when productive rearrangements were above 56.7%, and segregating when the standard deviation between donors exceeded 5%. A statistical classification framework was built to diagnose cytomegalovirus status from the catalog of TCR beta chain sequences. In a later analysis, V and J genes were assigned by comparing TCR nucleotide sequences against IMGT/GENE-DB human TR gene sequences. A later analysis assigned CDR3 sequences and most-parsimonious VDJ recombination scenarios with the TCRdist pipeline. In a later analysis, each TCR beta chain was defined by its CDR3 amino acid sequence together with its V-gene family, and reads without a unique V-gene family were excluded. To address suspected cross-contamination and a sequencing artifact, a later analysis removed approximately 600 highly shared, low-generation-probability nucleotide sequences. For each public chain, a later analysis derived a clonal expansion index from normalized ranks of inferred template counts within each repertoire. A later analysis computed generation probabilities with a VDJ recombination model fitted to out-of-frame rearrangements, and checked the results against IGoR. A later analysis scored TCR-TCR, TCR-HLA and TCR-CMV co-occurrence with hypergeometric tests, applying a repertoire-size bias correction to TCR pairs. False discovery rates were estimated in a later analysis by permuting HLA or CMV assignments 20 times. In a later analysis, co-occurring TCRs were grouped with DBSCAN, and TCRdist sequence similarity was added when clustering was performed within HLA-allele-positive subsets. Repertoires with fewer than 30,000 or more than 120,000 public chains, plus five repertoires with anomalous nucleotide sharing, were excluded from co-occurrence clustering. The immuneACCESS repertoire file appears here via TCRdb, limited to in-frame rearrangements. These files lack a portion of the clones; in checked studies, under half of the deficit traces to unresolved V genes, and the cause of the others is not known. That table supplies the V and J calls and clone size; D and trimming were determined from the DNA. Here the sample has around 150,000 clones; about 73% occur a single time. The ten top clones hold around 3.3% of the sample.

In this chain, TRBV27 is recombined with TRBJ1-5, with TRBD1 perhaps the D gene, on 6 matching bases. The material sequenced was PBMCs. The receptor was derived from a woman in her thirties or forties in good health and CMV-seronegative. CDR3 reads: CASSPRQGSNQPQHF. The nucleotides read TGTGCCAGCAGTCCCCGCCAGGGGAGCAATCAGCCCCAGCATTTT.